The following is a T cell receptor beta chain sequence with its context. Its antigen remains unknown. The junction had 13 bases not matched to a gene; V was cut back by 6 bases and J by 0 bases. Germline V gene lookup returns CDR1 LNHDA and CDR2 SQIVND (reference sequence). CDR3 length: 18 amino acids. This entry is derived from a study of cytomegalovirus exposure and HLA in healthy donors. Study-wide results and limits: A few CMV-associated chains proved CMV antigen-specific in vitro.

Produced via immunoSEQ multiplex PCR; TCRdb's table is partial and in-frame only. The data hold about 170,000 clones, with about 90% observed a single time. Material for sequencing was PBMCs. The TCR sequence derives from a man between 18 and 29 years old in good health and CMV-seropositive. The genes are TRBV19 and TRBJ1-3; 8 bases map to TRBD1. CDR3 in DNA: TGTGCCAGTAGGCCTTCGACAGGGGTGAGGTCCTCTGGAAACACCATATATTTT. Its translation is CASRPSTGVRSSGNTIYF.